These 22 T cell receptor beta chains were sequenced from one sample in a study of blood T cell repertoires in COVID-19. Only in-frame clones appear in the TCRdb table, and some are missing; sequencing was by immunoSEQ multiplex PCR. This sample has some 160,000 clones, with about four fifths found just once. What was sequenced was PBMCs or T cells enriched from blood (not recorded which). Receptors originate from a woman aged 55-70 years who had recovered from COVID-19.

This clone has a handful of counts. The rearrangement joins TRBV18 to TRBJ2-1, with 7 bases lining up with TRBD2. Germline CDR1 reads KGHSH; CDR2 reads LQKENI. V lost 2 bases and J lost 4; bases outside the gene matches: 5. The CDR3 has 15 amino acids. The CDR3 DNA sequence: TGTGCCAGCTCACCAATCAGCGGGGAATACAATGAGCAGTTCTTC. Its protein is CASSPISGEYNEQFF. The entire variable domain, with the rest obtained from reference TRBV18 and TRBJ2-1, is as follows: NAGVMQNPRHLVRRRGQEARLRCSPMKGHSHVYWYRQLPEEGLKFMVYLQKENIIDESGMPKERFSAEFPKEGPSILRIQQVVRGDSAAYFCASSPISGEYNEQFFGPGTRLTVL.

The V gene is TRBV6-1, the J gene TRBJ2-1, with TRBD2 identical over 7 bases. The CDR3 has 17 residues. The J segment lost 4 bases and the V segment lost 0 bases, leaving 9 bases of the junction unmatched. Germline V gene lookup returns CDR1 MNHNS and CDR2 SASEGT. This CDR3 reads CASSEAVAGVKYNEQFF. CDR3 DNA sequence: TGTGCCAGCAGTGAAGCGGTGGCGGGGGTAAAGTACAATGAGCAGTTCTTC.

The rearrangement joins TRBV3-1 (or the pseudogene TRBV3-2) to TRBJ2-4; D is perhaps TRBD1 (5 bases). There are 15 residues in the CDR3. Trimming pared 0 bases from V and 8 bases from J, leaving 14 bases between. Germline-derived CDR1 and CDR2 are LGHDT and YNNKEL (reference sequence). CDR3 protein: CASSQDPGNGDIQYF. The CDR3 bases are TGTGCCAGCAGCCAAGACCCAGGGAATGGGGACATTCAGTACTTC.

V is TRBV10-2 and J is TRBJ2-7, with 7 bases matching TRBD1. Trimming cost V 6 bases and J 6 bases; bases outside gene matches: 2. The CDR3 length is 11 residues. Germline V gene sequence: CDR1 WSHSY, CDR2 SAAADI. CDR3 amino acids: CASSAGGEQYF. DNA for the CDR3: TGCGCCAGCAGCGCAGGGGGCGAGCAGTACTTC.

The CDR3 region has the DNA TGTGCCAGCAGACACGGGGGGCTGAACACTGAAGCTTTCTTT. It encodes CASRHGGLNTEAFF. The gene calls are TRBV6-5 and TRBJ1-1; D may be TRBD1 (6 bases). CDR3 size: 14 residues. CDR1 and CDR2 from the germline V gene are MNHEY and SVGAGI. V lost 6 bases, J lost 0 bases, and 11 bases lay in between.

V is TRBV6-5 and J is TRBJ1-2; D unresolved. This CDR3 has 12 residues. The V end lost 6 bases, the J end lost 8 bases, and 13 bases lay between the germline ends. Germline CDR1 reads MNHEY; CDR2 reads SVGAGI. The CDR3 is CASRDLARGYTF. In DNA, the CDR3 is TGTGCCAGCAGAGACTTGGCGAGGGGCTACACCTTC.

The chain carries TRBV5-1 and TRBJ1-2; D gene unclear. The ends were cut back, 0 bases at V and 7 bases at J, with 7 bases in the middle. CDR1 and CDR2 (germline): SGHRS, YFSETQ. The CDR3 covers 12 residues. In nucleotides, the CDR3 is TGCGCCAGCAGCTTGGCCCCCGGTGGCTACACCTTC. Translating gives CASSLAPGGYTF. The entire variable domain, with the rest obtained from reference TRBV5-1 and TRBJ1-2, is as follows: KAGVTQTPRYLIKTRGQQVTLSCSPISGHRSVSWYQQTPGQGLQFLFEYFSETQRNKGNFPGRFSGRQFSNSRSEMNVSTLELGDSALYLCASSLAPGGYTFGSGTRLTVV.

The CDR3 nucleotides are TGTGCCAGCAGCCCAGAAGGACTATTCACAGATACGCAGTATTTT. Its protein is CASSPEGLFTDTQYF. This chain joins TRBV6-5 and TRBJ2-3, with D possibly being TRBD2 (6 bases). The CDR3 is 15 residues long. Trimming cost V 6 bases and J 2 bases, with 15 bases left between them. The V gene's germline CDR1 is MNHEY and CDR2 SVGAGI.

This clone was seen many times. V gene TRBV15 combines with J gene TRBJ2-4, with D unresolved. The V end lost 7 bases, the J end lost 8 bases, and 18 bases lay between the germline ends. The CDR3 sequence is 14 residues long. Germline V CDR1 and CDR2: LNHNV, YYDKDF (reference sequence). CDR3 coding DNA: TGTGCCACCACACGAGAGAGGAAGGTTGACATTCAGTACTTC. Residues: CATTRERKVDIQYF. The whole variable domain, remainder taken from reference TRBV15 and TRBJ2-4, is DAMVIQNPRYQVTQFGKPVTLSCSQTLNHNVMYWYQQKSSQAPKLLFHYYDKDFNNEADTPDNFQSRRPNTSFCFLDIRSPGLGDTAMYLCATTRERKVDIQYFGAGTRLSVL.

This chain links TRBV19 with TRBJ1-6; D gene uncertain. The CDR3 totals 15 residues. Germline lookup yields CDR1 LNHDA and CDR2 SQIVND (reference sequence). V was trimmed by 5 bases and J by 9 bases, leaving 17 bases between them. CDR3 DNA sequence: TGTGCCAGTAGTCCTTCAACAGTTAATGGTTCACCCCTCCACTTT. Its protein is CASSPSTVNGSPLHF.

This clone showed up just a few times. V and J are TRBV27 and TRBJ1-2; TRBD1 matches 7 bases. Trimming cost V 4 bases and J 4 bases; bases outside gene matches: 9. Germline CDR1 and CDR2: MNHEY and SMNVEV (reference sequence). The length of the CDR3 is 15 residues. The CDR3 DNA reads TGTGCCAGCAGTTCCACAGGGGTAGGCAGCTATGGCTACACCTTC. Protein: CASSSTGVGSYGYTF.

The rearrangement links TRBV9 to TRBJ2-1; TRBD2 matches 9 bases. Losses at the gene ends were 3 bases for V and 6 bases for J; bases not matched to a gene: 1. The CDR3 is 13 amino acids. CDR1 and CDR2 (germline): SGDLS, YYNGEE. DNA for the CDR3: TGTGCCAGCAGCGGCGGGGGGGTCAATGAGCAGTTCTTC. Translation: CASSGGGVNEQFF.

The CDR3 sequence: CASTLSGGHDEQFF. The CDR3 nucleotides read TGCGCCAGCACCCTTAGCGGGGGGCATGATGAGCAGTTCTTC. The gene calls are TRBV5-1 and TRBJ2-1; TRBD2 matches at 10 bases. From germline, CDR1 is SGHRS and CDR2 YFSETQ. Trimming cost V 6 bases and J 8 bases; bases outside gene matches: 8. The CDR3 length is 14 residues.

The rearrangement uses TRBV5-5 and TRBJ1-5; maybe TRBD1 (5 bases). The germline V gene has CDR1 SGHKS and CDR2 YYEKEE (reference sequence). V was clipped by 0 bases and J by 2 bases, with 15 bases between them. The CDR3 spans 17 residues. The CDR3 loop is CASSLVGQGTGNQPQHF. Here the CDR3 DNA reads TGTGCCAGCAGCTTGGTCGGGCAGGGCACTGGCAATCAGCCCCAGCATTTT.

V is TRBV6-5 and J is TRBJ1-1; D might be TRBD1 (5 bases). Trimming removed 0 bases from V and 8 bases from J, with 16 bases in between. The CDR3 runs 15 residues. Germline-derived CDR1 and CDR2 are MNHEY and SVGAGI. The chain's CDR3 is CASSYSRNLGGEAFF. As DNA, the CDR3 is TGTGCCAGCAGTTACTCCCGGAATCTCGGGGGAGAAGCTTTCTTT.

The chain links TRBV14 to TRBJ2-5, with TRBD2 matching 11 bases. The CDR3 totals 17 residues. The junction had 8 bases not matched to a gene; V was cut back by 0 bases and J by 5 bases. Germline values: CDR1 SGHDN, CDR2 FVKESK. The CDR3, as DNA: TGTGCCAGCAGCCAAGATTTAACTAGCGGGGGTAGGGAGACCCAGTACTTC. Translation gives CASSQDLTSGGRETQYF.

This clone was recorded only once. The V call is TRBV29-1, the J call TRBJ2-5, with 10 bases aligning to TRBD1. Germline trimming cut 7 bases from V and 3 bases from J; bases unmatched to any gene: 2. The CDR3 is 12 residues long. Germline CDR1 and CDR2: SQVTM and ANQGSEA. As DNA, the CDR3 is TGCAGCGCTGGGACAGGGGAAGAGACCCAGTACTTC. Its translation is CSAGTGEETQYF.

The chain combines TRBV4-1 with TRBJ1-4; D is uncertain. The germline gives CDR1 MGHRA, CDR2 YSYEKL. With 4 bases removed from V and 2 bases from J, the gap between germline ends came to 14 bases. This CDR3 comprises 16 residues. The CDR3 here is CASSPQPGGTNEKLFF. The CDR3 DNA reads TGCGCCAGCAGCCCCCAACCGGGAGGGACTAATGAAAAACTGTTTTTT.

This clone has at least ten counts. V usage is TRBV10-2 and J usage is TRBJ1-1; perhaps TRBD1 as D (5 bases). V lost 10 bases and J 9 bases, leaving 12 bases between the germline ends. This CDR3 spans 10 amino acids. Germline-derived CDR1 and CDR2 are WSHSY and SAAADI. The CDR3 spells CATKAGQAFF. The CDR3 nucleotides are TGCGCCACAAAGGCAGGGCAAGCTTTCTTT.

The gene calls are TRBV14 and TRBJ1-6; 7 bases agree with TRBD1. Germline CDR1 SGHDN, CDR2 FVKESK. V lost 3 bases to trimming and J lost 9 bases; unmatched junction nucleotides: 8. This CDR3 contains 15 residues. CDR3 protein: CASSQGQPRLSPLHF. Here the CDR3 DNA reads TGTGCCAGCAGCCAGGGACAGCCTAGACTTTCACCCCTCCACTTT.

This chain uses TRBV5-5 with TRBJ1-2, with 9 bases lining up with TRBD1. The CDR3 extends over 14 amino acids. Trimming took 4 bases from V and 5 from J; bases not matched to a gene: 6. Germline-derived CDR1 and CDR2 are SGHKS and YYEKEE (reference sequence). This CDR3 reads CASSEGQGFYGYTF. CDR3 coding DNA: TGTGCCAGCAGCGAGGGACAGGGTTTTTATGGCTACACCTTC.

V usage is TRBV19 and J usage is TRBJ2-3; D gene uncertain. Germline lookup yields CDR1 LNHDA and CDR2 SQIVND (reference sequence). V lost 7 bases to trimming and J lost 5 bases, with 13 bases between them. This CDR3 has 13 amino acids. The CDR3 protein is CASNPRGQDTQYF. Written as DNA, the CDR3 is TGTGCCAGTAACCCCAGAGGTCAAGATACGCAGTATTTT.